This T cell receptor beta chain was observed in a study of blood T cell repertoires in COVID-19. The CDR3 has 15 amino acids. The V and J ends lost 3 bases and 10 bases, in that order; junction bases with no gene match: 11. Germline V gene lookup returns CDR1 MNHNS and CDR2 SASEGT. Original handling: Estimation of nucleated cell counts was performed using reference gene primer amplification. The assay was immunoSEQ multiplex PCR, and TCRdb's table has in-frame clones only and misses some. From that table come the V and J calls and clone size; the DNA was used to work out D and trimming. Of 250,000 to 300,000 clones in the sample, around nine tenths are singletons; the top ten hold about 1.1%. Assignment of participants to cohorts was predicated upon participant-reported clinical history.

The sequence was obtained from a woman aged 30 to 39 who had recovered from COVID-19. The chain combines TRBV6-1 with TRBJ2-7, with 11 bases matching TRBD2. The material sequenced was PBMCs or T cells enriched from blood (not recorded which). This chain's CDR3 is CASSDSEPGLAAQYF. CDR3 DNA: TGTGCCAGCAGTGATTCGGAACCGGGACTAGCGGCCCAGTACTTC.